One T cell receptor beta chain is described in this entry. The clone's antigen remains unknown. Base quality data are lacking; no much larger clone is found one base away. The sample is drawn from a study of blood T cell repertoires in COVID-19 (TCRdb year 2020). For the study in its entirety: For ImmuneRACE Cohort 3, a participant was defined as recovered based on two consecutive negative NP/OP PCR tests, clearance by a healthcare professional, or resolution of symptoms. Samples from collaborators originated in the United States, Italy and Spain and spanned both the acute and convalescent phases of COVID-19. The material from the prospective study consisted of cDNA or gDNA derived from T cells, B-cell-depleted T cells, or PBMCs. Subjects who had been exposed to COVID-19, were actively infected with it, or had recovered from it provided the deeply sampled blood TCRbeta repertoires that made up the dataset. The repertoires were released in a freely available public database intended as a resource for research on the immune response to SARS-CoV-2. The samples were drawn from two sources: the first 160 participants of the ongoing ImmuneRACE study, and approximately 1,300 subjects contributed by 6 global collaborators. A de-identified subject ID, COVID-19 status, age in years and sex were almost always included in the sample metadata. HLA class I and class II types, where available, came from metadata supplied by the sample provider rather than from assay-based typing.

Participants in the prospective study were enrolled through a virtual design, were aged about 18 to 100 years, and lived in some 24 United States geographic areas. To assign participants to cohorts, the prospective study relied on clinical history that participants themselves reported in a screening survey and a study questionnaire. In the prospective study, mobile phlebotomists collected whole blood, serum and a nasopharyngeal or oropharyngeal swab from each participant. Over an approximately 2-month period, participants in the prospective study had the option of providing additional blood draws and questionnaires. Prospective study blood samples were shipped either frozen or at room temperature before DNA extraction. The immunoSEQ Assay, a bias-controlled multiplex PCR, was used to amplify TCRbeta CDR3 regions from genomic DNA. Under the source paper's analysis protocol: Within the assay, amplification of reference gene primers was used to estimate how many nucleated cells each sample contained. Sequence reads were collapsed and filtered to measure the absolute abundance of every unique TCRbeta CDR3 rearrangement. For each sample, productive Simpson clonality was calculated as the square root of Simpson's diversity index over productive rearrangements. TCRdb mirrors the immuneACCESS table, restricted to in-frame sequences. Some clones are absent from its copies; in checked studies, under half trace to an unresolved V gene, and the reason for the others is unknown. V, J and clone size are those of that table, while D and trimming were read from the DNA. Within this sample are 150,000 to 200,000 clones, with 86% of them counted one time only. Just under 25% of the sample belongs to the ten largest clones.

What the research found in general, with its limitations: How much clinical and demographic metadata was included differed by source and by participant, and the metadata was provided uncurated.

From the cysteine up to the phenylalanine, the CDR3 has a length of 15 residues. Of the read, only the CDR3 DNA is kept; its 45 bases are in frame from base 1. According to the germline V gene (reference sequence), CDR1 reads MNHEY and CDR2 reads SMNVEV. Relative to germline, V is missing 5 bases and J is missing 5 bases, with 9 bases of the junction outside any gene match. The chain is assembled from TRBV27 and TRBJ1-1, with 9 junctional bases fitting TRBD1. The TCR originated in a woman in her thirties or forties in a cohort exposed to, infected with or recovered from COVID-19 (not recorded which). What was sequenced was PBMCs or T cells enriched from blood (not recorded which). For the CDR3, the sequence is CASSVGQGGWTEAFF. The sequence in DNA is TGTGCCAGCAGTGTGGGACAGGGAGGGTGGACTGAAGCTTTCTTT.